These 14 T cell receptor beta chains were all obtained from the same sample, sequenced in a study of T cells in Graves' hyperthyroidism and ophthalmopathy. The investigators amplified TCR beta CDR3 regions from RNA transcripts. An initial round of RT-PCR targeting the TCR CDR3 relied on the HTBI primer set. Each CDR3 protein is one row after TCRdb ran MiXCR on the multiplex PCR reads. There are under 650,000 distinct CDR3 sequences in the sample; 15% to 20% occur only once, and 3.5% to 4% lies in the top ten. Sequenced input: blood. The receptors shown here come from a woman aged 25-40 years with Graves' hyperthyroidism.

This rearrangement joins TRBV5-5 to TRBJ1-5; D perhaps matches TRBD1 (6 bases). In germline, CDR1 is SGHKS, CDR2 YYEKEE (reference sequence). The CDR3 loop spans 16 amino acids. The germline V and J ends were trimmed by 4 bases and 2 bases, with 16 bases remaining between them. CDR3 bases: TGTGCCAGCAGCCCCCAACAGGGAGAACGCAATCAGCCCCAGCATTTT. This translates into CASSPQQGERNQPQHF.

J is TRBJ1-5 and V is TRBV5-1; 7 bases agree with TRBD1. After removal of 4 bases from V and 8 bases from J, the junction contained 9 bases not matched to a gene. Germline-derived CDR1 and CDR2 are SGHRS and YFSETQ. CDR3 length equals 14 residues. In DNA, the CDR3 is TGCGCCAGCAGCCCCAACAGGGGTGGGGAGCCCCAGCATTTT. Protein sequence: CASSPNRGGEPQHF.

This clonotype came up many times. The chain uses TRBV12-3 or TRBV12-4 and TRBJ2-3; TRBD1 matches 7 bases. The CDR3 consists of 15 residues. V lost 8 bases and J lost 3; bases outside the gene matches: 11. CDR3 in amino acids: CASLPRDSLTDTQYF. The DNA of the CDR3 is TGTGCCAGCCTCCCGAGGGACAGCTTGACAGATACGCAGTATTTT.

This rearrangement joins TRBV7-2 to TRBJ2-2; TRBD1 might be the D (8 bases). Germline CDR1 is SGHTA and CDR2 is FQGNSA. This CDR3 contains 16 residues. V was clipped by 6 bases and J by 4 bases, with 18 bases between them. CDR3 in DNA: TGTGCCAGCAGGTACAGGGGGGGCCCGAGCACCGGGGAGCTGTTTTTT. This codes for CASRYRGGPSTGELFF.

This clonotype has a handful of counts. The rearrangement joins TRBV7-9 to TRBJ2-1; D may be TRBD2 (5 bases). Germline V CDR1 and CDR2: SEHNR, FQNEAQ (reference sequence). CDR3 length: 15 amino acids. V dropped 5 bases and J dropped 4 bases, with 15 bases sitting between them. The CDR3 DNA sequence: TGTGCCAGCAGCCACCCCAGCGGAGAGTACAATGAGCAGTTCTTC. Amino acids: CASSHPSGEYNEQFF.

This clonotype showed up many times. CDR3 sequence reads: CASSVRFLGETQYF. The CDR3 DNA follows: TGTGCCAGCAGTGTCCGGTTCCTCGGGGAGACCCAGTACTTC. The gene calls are TRBV6-1 and TRBJ2-5; D remains unclear. The CDR3 extends over 14 amino acids. Looked up from germline, CDR1 is MNHNS and CDR2 is SASEGT. With 4 bases removed from V and 5 bases from J, the gap between germline ends came to 14 bases.

This clonotype showed up just a few times. The V gene is TRBV30, the J gene TRBJ2-5; D not certain. The CDR3 runs 11 residues. V was trimmed by 2 bases and J by 5 bases, leaving 6 bases between them. From germline, CDR1 is GTSNPN and CDR2 SVGIG (reference sequence). Here the CDR3 reads CAWSSYETQYF. For the CDR3, the DNA is TGTGCCTGGAGTTCTTATGAGACCCAGTACTTC.

This clonotype was found many times. J is TRBJ2-1 and V is TRBV7-9; D is undetermined. V was clipped by 3 bases and J by 0 bases, with 12 bases between them. CDR1 and CDR2 (germline): SEHNR, FQNEAQ (reference sequence). The CDR3 loop spans 16 amino acids. The CDR3 DNA is TGTGCCAGCAGCTTGAGGCGCCAGAGCTCCTACAATGAGCAGTTCTTC. This translates into CASSLRRQSSYNEQFF.

This clonotype occurred a few times. The chain uses TRBV27 and TRBJ1-6; TRBD1 is a possible D gene (6 bases). V gave up 6 bases and J gave up 12 bases, with 12 bases separating them. The CDR3 is made up of 12 amino acids. In germline, CDR1 is MNHEY, CDR2 SMNVEV (reference sequence). CDR3 sequence: CASSLRGGPLHF. The CDR3 coding sequence is TGTGCCAGCAGCCTAAGGGGGGGACCCCTCCACTTT.

This clonotype was picked up many times. V and J are TRBV2 and TRBJ2-3; 7 positions agree with TRBD2. After removal of 9 bases from V and 5 bases from J, the junction contained 5 bases not matched to a gene. The CDR3 consists of 12 residues. Germline CDR1 SNHLY, CDR2 FYNNEI. The CDR3 nucleotides read TGTGCCAGTAGGGTAGCGGGAGATACGCAGTATTTT. This codes for CASRVAGDTQYF.

This clonotype has at least ten counts. V is TRBV28 and J is TRBJ2-2; 9 bases are shared with TRBD2. The CDR3 has 16 residues. V shed 8 bases, J shed 2 bases, and the junction held 9 bases outside the gene matches. From germline, CDR1 is MDHEN and CDR2 SYDVKM. The CDR3 loop is CASGPLAGFNTGELFF. In DNA form, the CDR3 reads TGTGCCAGCGGACCTCTAGCGGGGTTTAACACCGGGGAGCTGTTTTTT.

This clonotype showed up just a few times. The V and J genes are TRBV3-1 and TRBJ2-1, with D possibly TRBD2 on 5 matching bases. Trimming took 1 base from V and 8 from J, leaving 12 bases between them. The V gene's germline CDR1 is LGHDT and CDR2 YNNKEL (reference sequence). CDR3 length: 14 residues. The CDR3 here is CASSQAGLRDEQFF. CDR3 sequence (DNA): TGTGCCAGCAGCCAAGCTGGACTCCGGGATGAGCAGTTCTTC.

Of note for this clonotype: One junction end disagrees with the germline gene, perhaps due to a read error. This sequence joins TRBV27 and TRBJ2-2; the match to TRBD2 covers 13 bases. Looked up from germline, CDR1 is MNHEY and CDR2 is SMNVEV (reference sequence). This CDR3 is built from 18 residues. For the CDR3, the DNA is TGTGCCAGCAGTTTCAGGGGGACTAGCGGGACGGAAGCCGGGGAGATGTTTTTT. Amino acids: CASSFRGTSGTEAGEMFF.

As concerns this clonotype: A much larger clone differs from this one at a single base, so this may be a read error. The rearrangement uses TRBV20-1 and TRBJ2-1, with D perhaps given as TRBD1 or TRBD2 (6 bases each). TRBJ2-7 explains the end of the DNA better; the J call may be wrong. Germline CDR1 DFQATT, CDR2 SNEGSKA (reference sequence). The CDR3 covers 14 residues. CDR3: CSASTGTYYNEQYF. The CDR3 DNA sequence: TGCAGTGCCAGCACAGGGACTTACTACAATGAGCAGTACTTC.